Listed below are T cell receptor beta chains from one sample, sequenced in a study of T cells in Graves' hyperthyroidism and ophthalmopathy. TCRdb recomputed calls from the multiplex PCR reads with MiXCR, one row per CDR3 protein. The sample contains 490,000 or so distinct CDR3 sequences, approximately 23% of which appear only once. What was sequenced was blood. These receptor sequences come from a woman aged 70-85 years with Graves' ophthalmopathy. Both conserved end residues are part of each CDR3. A D gene is named only where the DNA matches it firmly. Size is stated for part of the rows, as once, few or many counts, or as a class when the clone is expanded.

d_call,v_call,clone_size,cdr3_length,j_call,cdr3_aa,cdr3_nt
.,TRBV11-2,few,15,TRBJ1-2,CASTSVQGRRNGYTF,TGTGCCAGCACTAGTGTCCAAGGCCGGCGAAATGGCTACACCTTC
TRBD2,TRBV6-1,few,14,TRBJ2-7,CASSQPSGRLEQYF,TGTGCCAGCAGTCAACCTAGCGGGAGACTCGAGCAGTACTTC
.,TRBV6-1,.,13,TRBJ2-3,CASFQGGPATQYF,TGTGCCAGTTTCCAAGGGGGACCAGCTACGCAGTATTTT
.,TRBV6-1,few,13,TRBJ2-7,CASSVKDYDEQYF,TGTGCCAGCAGTGTAAAGGACTACGACGAGCAGTACTTC
TRBD2,TRBV28,many,14,TRBJ2-1,CATQAGGSYNEQFF,TGTGCCACCCAAGCGGGAGGCTCCTACAATGAGCAGTTCTTC
.,TRBV6-5,few,13,TRBJ2-5,CASTIGGATPQYF,TGTGCCAGCACTATCGGCGGGGCGACGCCCCAGTACTTC
.,TRBV11-3,.,15,TRBJ2-3,CASSERVGWTDTQYF,TGTGCCAGCAGCGAGAGGGTAGGATGGACAGATACGCAGTATTTT
.,TRBV6-1,.,15,TRBJ2-4,CASSQEGGWRNIQYF,TGCGCCAGCAGCCAAGAAGGGGGATGGCGGAACATTCAGTACTTC
.,TRBV20-1,.,10,TRBJ2-3,CSAATDTQYF,TGCAGTGCCGCAACAGATACGCAGTATTTT
.,TRBV6-2/TRBV6-3,many,17,TRBJ1-5,CASSYRPGAYSNQPQHF,TGTGCCAGCAGTTACAGGCCAGGGGCCTATAGCAATCAGCCCCAGCATTTT
TRBD2,TRBV20-1,many,13,TRBJ2-5,CSARGGGQETQYF,TGCAGTGCTAGGGGCGGGGGGCAAGAGACCCAGTACTTC
TRBD2,TRBV5-4,.,17,TRBJ2-3,CASSLAATSGGEDTQYF,TGTGCCAGCAGCTTGGCGGCGACTAGCGGGGGTGAAGATACGCAGTATTTT
.,TRBV19,many,14,TRBJ1-1,CASINDRKNTEAFF,TGTGCCAGTATCAACGACAGAAAGAACACTGAAGCTTTCTTT
.,TRBV2,few,13,TRBJ2-7,CATRRRDGTEQYF,TGTGCCACCCGTAGGAGAGATGGAACCGAGCAGTACTTC
TRBD1,TRBV12-3/TRBV12-4,many,14,TRBJ1-3,CASRWGQSGNTIYF,TGTGCCAGCAGATGGGGACAGTCTGGAAACACCATATATTTT
.,TRBV5-4,.,13,TRBJ2-5,CASRPPSEETQYF,TGTGCCAGCAGGCCTCCGAGCGAGGAGACCCAGTACTTC
.,TRBV2,many,13,TRBJ1-5,CASSDRENQPQHF,TGTGCCAGCAGTGACAGGGAGAATCAGCCCCAGCATTTT
TRBD1,TRBV27,.,14,TRBJ1-1,CASSGQGRGTEAFF,TGTGCCAGCAGTGGACAGGGGAGGGGCACTGAAGCTTTCTTT
.,TRBV2,many,13,TRBJ2-1,CASSERGINEQFF,TGTGCCAGCAGTGAAAGGGGAATTAATGAGCAGTTCTTC
TRBD1,TRBV4-2,.,13,TRBJ2-7,CASSQSDRGEQYF,TGTGCCAGCAGCCAAAGCGACAGGGGTGAGCAGTACTTC
.,TRBV18,few,16,TRBJ1-1,CASSPQGGRMNTEAFF,TGTGCCAGCTCACCACAAGGTGGCAGGATGAACACTGAAGCTTTCTTT
.,TRBV7-9,.,14,TRBJ1-1,CASSLAEANTEAFF,TGTGCCAGCAGCTTAGCGGAAGCGAACACTGAAGCTTTCTTT
.,TRBV20-1,once,11,TRBJ2-4,CSAGTGNIQYF,TGCAGTGCTGGCACAGGGAACATTCAGTACTTC
.,TRBV4-3,.,13,TRBJ2-3,CASSQGVAGAQYF,TGCGCCAGCAGCCAAGGAGTGGCAGGGGCGCAGTATTTT
.,TRBV6-2/TRBV6-3,.,14,TRBJ2-1,CASSYSNGYNEQFF,TGTGCCAGCAGTTACTCTAACGGGTACAATGAGCAGTTCTTC
TRBD1,TRBV6-2/TRBV6-3,.,14,TRBJ1-2,CASSHPQGSYGYTF,TGTGCCAGCAGTCACCCACAGGGGTCCTATGGCTACACCTTC
.,TRBV6-2/TRBV6-3,few,11,TRBJ1-1,CASSGVDEAFF,TGTGCCAGCAGTGGAGTCGATGAAGCTTTCTTT
.,TRBV11-2,few,13,TRBJ2-1,CASSAPVGRSSFF,TGTGCCAGCAGCGCCCCCGTGGGCAGGTCTTCGTTCTTC
TRBD2,TRBV9,.,15,TRBJ2-7,CASSVDSGRRYEQYF,TGTGCCAGCAGCGTAGATAGCGGGAGAAGGTACGAGCAGTACTTC
TRBD1,TRBV27,many,13,TRBJ1-1,CASSRTGETEAFF,TGTGCCAGCAGTCGAACAGGGGAGACTGAAGCTTTCTTT
TRBD1,TRBV19,.,15,TRBJ1-1,CASSRQGTWSTEAFF,TGTGCCAGTAGTAGACAGGGGACTTGGAGCACTGAAGCTTTCTTT
.,TRBV24-1,few,17,TRBJ2-6,CATSDPPGASGANVLTF,TGTGCCACCAGTGATCCTCCCGGGGCCTCTGGGGCCAACGTCCTGACTTTC
.,TRBV28,many,11,TRBJ1-1,CASKEGTEAFF,TGTGCCAGCAAAGAGGGCACTGAAGCTTTCTTT
.,TRBV19,.,17,TRBJ1-3,CASSLPGLLSSGNTIYF,TGTGCCAGTAGTCTACCGGGACTCCTAAGCTCTGGAAACACCATATATTTT
TRBD1,TRBV14,few,15,TRBJ2-7,CASSLRGDRVHEQYF,TGTGCCAGCAGCCTAAGGGGGGACAGGGTCCACGAGCAGTACTTC
.,TRBV7-2,.,13,TRBJ2-5,CASTVGREETQYF,TGTGCCAGCACCGTCGGACGAGAGGAGACCCAGTACTTC
.,TRBV6-5,.,14,TRBJ1-2,CASSTLGGHYGYTF,TGTGCCAGCAGTACTCTTGGGGGACACTATGGCTACACCTTC
TRBD1,TRBV7-9,few,14,TRBJ1-1,CASSPKNRTGEAFF,TGTGCCAGCAGCCCAAAAAATCGGACAGGGGAAGCTTTCTTT
.,TRBV29-1,few,14,TRBJ1-1,CSVLVLGLNTEAFF,TGCAGCGTTTTGGTTTTGGGGCTAAACACTGAAGCTTTCTTT
TRBD1,TRBV28,many,15,TRBJ1-6,CASSFPTGYNSPLHF,TGTGCCAGCAGTTTTCCGACAGGGTATAATTCACCCCTCCACTTT
TRBD1,TRBV5-6,few,16,TRBJ2-5,CASSFYLRGQQETQYF,TGTGCCAGCAGCTTCTACCTCCGGGGACAGCAAGAGACCCAGTACTTC
.,TRBV28,.,14,TRBJ2-7,CASSLGREPYEQYF,TGTGCCAGCAGTTTGGGGCGGGAACCCTACGAGCAGTACTTC
TRBD1,TRBV29-1,many,12,TRBJ1-5,CSVQGAGQPQHF,TGCAGCGTTCAGGGGGCTGGTCAGCCCCAGCATTTT
TRBD2,TRBV9,once,16,TRBJ2-1,CASSGQGLAANNEQFF,TGTGCCAGCAGCGGCCAGGGACTAGCGGCCAACAATGAGCAGTTCTTC
.,TRBV19,.,12,TRBJ1-2,CASKVSGDGYTF,TGTGCCAGTAAGGTTTCGGGGGACGGCTACACCTTC
TRBD2,TRBV20-1,.,15,TRBJ2-5,CSVNSGREYQETQYF,TGCAGTGTCAACAGCGGGAGAGAGTACCAAGAGACCCAGTACTTC
.,TRBV2,many,11,TRBJ2-7,CASGAVYEQYF,TGTGCCAGCGGAGCAGTTTACGAGCAGTACTTC
.,TRBV7-2,many,13,TRBJ2-3,CASNDGLTDTQYF,TGTGCCAGCAACGACGGGCTCACAGATACGCAGTATTTT
.,TRBV10-2,.,16,TRBJ2-1,CASSPTEVYIYNEQFF,TGCGCCAGCAGTCCGACTGAAGTCTATATATACAATGAGCAGTTCTTC
.,TRBV5-1,.,13,TRBJ2-1,CASSTEGNNEQFF,TGCGCCAGCTCAACAGAGGGGAACAATGAGCAGTTCTTC
TRBD1,TRBV11-2,few,15,TRBJ1-1,CASSLVWTGATEAFF,TGTGCCAGCAGCTTAGTCTGGACAGGGGCCACTGAAGCTTTCTTT
.,TRBV10-3,.,17,TRBJ2-2,CAISGMGQGVVTGELFF,TGTGCCATCAGTGGGATGGGACAAGGAGTGGTAACCGGGGAGCTGTTTTTT
TRBD1,TRBV28,many,14,TRBJ1-5,CASSRTGVYQPQHF,TGTGCCAGCAGTCGGACAGGGGTTTACCAGCCCCAGCATTTT
.,TRBV12-3/TRBV12-4,few,13,TRBJ1-2,CASSSQGSNGYTF,TGTGCCAGCAGTTCACAGGGTAGCAATGGCTACACCTTC
.,TRBV3-1,many,13,TRBJ1-2,CASSQAPDSRYTF,TGTGCCAGCAGCCAAGCCCCGGACAGCCGCTACACCTTC
.,TRBV2,many,12,TRBJ2-1,CASSADDNEQFF,TGTGCCAGCAGTGCGGATGACAATGAGCAGTTCTTC
.,TRBV6-1,.,15,TRBJ1-1,CASSDPRGGATEAFF,TGTGCCAGCAGTGACCCCAGGGGCGGCGCCACTGAAGCTTTCTTT